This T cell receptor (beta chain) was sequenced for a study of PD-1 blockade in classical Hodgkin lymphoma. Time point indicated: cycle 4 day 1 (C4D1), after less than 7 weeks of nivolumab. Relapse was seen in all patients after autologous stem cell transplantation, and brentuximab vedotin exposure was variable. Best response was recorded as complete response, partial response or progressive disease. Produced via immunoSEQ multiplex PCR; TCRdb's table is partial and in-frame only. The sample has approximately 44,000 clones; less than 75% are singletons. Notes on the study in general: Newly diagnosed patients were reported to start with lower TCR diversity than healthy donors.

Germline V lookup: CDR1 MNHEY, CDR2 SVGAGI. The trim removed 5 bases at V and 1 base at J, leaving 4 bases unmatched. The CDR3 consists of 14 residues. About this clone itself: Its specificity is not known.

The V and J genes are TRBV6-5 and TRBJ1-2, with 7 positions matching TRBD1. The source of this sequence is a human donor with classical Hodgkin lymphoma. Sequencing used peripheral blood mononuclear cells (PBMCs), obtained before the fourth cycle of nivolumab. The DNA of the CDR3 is TGTGCCAGCAGTATGGGGACAGTTAACTATGGCTACACCTTC. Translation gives CASSMGTVNYGYTF.